This passage covers 5 T cell receptor beta chains from one sample sequenced in a study of blood T cells in healthy people across ages. Combining a sample-barcoded 5' primer with a J-beta primer mix, a second PCR ran for roughly 6 to 11 cycles. MiXCR, run by TCRdb on the 5' RACE reads, gives a single entry per CDR3 protein. Among hundreds of thousands of distinct CDR3 sequences listed, about 62% were seen once. The sequenced sample consisted of blood. The receptors originated from a man aged 30-40 years in good health.

Notes on this clonotype: This may come from a read error, since a much larger clone is one base off. The chain recombines TRBV20-1 with TRBJ2-7; 7 bases agree with TRBD2. Germline V gene lookup returns CDR1 DFQATT and CDR2 SNEGSKA (reference sequence). Germline trimming cut 5 bases from V and 0 bases from J; bases unmatched to any gene: 10. This CDR3 has 15 amino acids. CDR3 sequence reads: CSAPLAGQFSYEQYF. In nucleotides, the CDR3 is TGCAGTGCTCCCTTAGCGGGCCAGTTCTCCTACGAGCAGTACTTC.

Regarding this clonotype: The junction departs from the called germline gene at one end, perhaps through a read error. This chain joins TRBV12-3 or TRBV12-4 and TRBJ2-2; no firm D call. The CDR3 runs 14 residues. The CDR3 bases are TGTGCCAGCAGATTAGAGACGAACACCGGGGAGCTGTTTTTT. Translation: CASRLETNTGELFF.

The chain joins TRBV30 to TRBJ1-1, with D unresolved. The CDR3 extends over 13 amino acids. The V end lost 5 bases, the J end lost 11 bases, and 21 bases lay between the germline ends. CDR1 and CDR2 (germline): GTSNPN, SVGIG (reference sequence). The CDR3 protein is CAWAGIGPGRAFF. Written as DNA, the CDR3 is TGTGCCTGGGCAGGAATCGGACCCGGGCGGGCTTTCTTT.

The rearrangement joins TRBV6-6 to TRBJ1-4; tentatively, D is TRBD1 (5 bases). The CDR3 sequence is 12 residues long. V was shortened by 7 bases and J by 7 bases, with 10 bases between the two germline ends. Germline-derived CDR1 and CDR2 are MNHNY and SVGAGI (reference sequence). CDR3 in DNA: TGTGCCAGCAATGGGGGGGGTGAAAAACTGTTTTTT. Translated: CASNGGGEKLFF.

The rearrangement uses TRBV28 and TRBJ2-7; 9 bases agree with TRBD1. Germline V gene lookup returns CDR1 MDHEN and CDR2 SYDVKM. The CDR3 sequence is 13 residues long. J was trimmed by 2 bases and V by 6 bases; bases with no gene match: 2. The CDR3 DNA reads TGTGCCAGCAGGGGGACAGGGACCTACGAGCAGTACTTC. This encodes CASRGTGTYEQYF.